The 25 T cell receptor beta chains reported below all come from one sample, sequenced in a study of identical twins. One entry per CDR3 protein, called by TCRdb with MiXCR from the 5' RACE reads. The sample has roughly 720,000 distinct CDR3 sequences; approximately 18% are singletons. The same specimen was also included in a second study, on T cells expressing NK-cell markers.

The source material was PBMCs. The receptors here all came from a woman in her late teens or twenties in good health.

This clonotype was seen more than once but under ten times. The gene calls are TRBV20-1 and TRBJ2-7; the match to TRBD2 covers 8 bases. Germline V gene data show CDR1 as DFQATT and CDR2 as SNEGSKA (reference sequence). The CDR3 has 13 residues. CDR3 coding DNA: TGCAGCCTCGGACTAGCAGATTCCTACGAGCAGTACTTC. Translating gives CSLGLADSYEQYF.

This clonotype was observed a few times. The V gene is TRBV20-1, the J gene TRBJ2-7, with 8 nucleotides matching TRBD2. The CDR3 is 14 residues long. V shed 4 bases and J 4 bases; nucleotides not matched to a gene: 9. Germline V gives CDR1 DFQATT, CDR2 SNEGSKA (reference sequence). The CDR3 region is CSATRAGAQYEQYF. CDR3 bases: TGCAGTGCTACTCGAGCGGGAGCGCAGTACGAGCAGTACTTC.

The chain combines TRBV12-3 or TRBV12-4 with TRBJ2-2; D not resolved. CDR3 length: 12 residues. Trimming left V 8 bases short and J 7 bases short, with 11 bases between. The CDR3 bases are TGTGCCAGCCGCCTGTATCGCGGGGAGCTGTTTTTT. Residues: CASRLYRGELFF.

This clonotype was counted only a few times. The chain carries TRBV19 and TRBJ1-6; 7 nucleotides agree with TRBD1. The CDR3 is 15 amino acids. CDR1 is LNHDA, CDR2 SQIVND, per germline (reference sequence). The V and J ends lost 7 bases and 7 bases, in that order; junction bases with no gene match: 10. CDR3 loop: CASTNRGTVNSPLHF. CDR3 nucleotides: TGTGCCAGTACCAATCGTGGGACAGTCAATTCACCCCTCCACTTT.

This clonotype was observed a handful of times. The V gene is TRBV5-1, the J gene TRBJ2-2, with 9 bases identical to TRBD1. V was clipped by 2 bases and J by 7 bases; unmatched bases: 6. Germline-derived CDR1 and CDR2 are SGHRS and YFSETQ. The CDR3 runs 15 residues. The chain's CDR3 is CASSLGTGPVGELFF. The DNA for the CDR3 is TGCGCCAGCAGCTTAGGGACAGGGCCCGTCGGGGAGCTGTTTTTT. The whole variable domain, filled in from reference TRBV5-1 and TRBJ2-2, reads KAGVTQTPRYLIKTRGQQVTLSCSPISGHRSVSWYQQTPGQGLQFLFEYFSETQRNKGNFPGRFSGRQFSNSRSEMNVSTLELGDSALYLCASSLGTGPVGELFFGEGSRLTVL.

This clonotype was counted only a few times. The chain recombines TRBV6-1 with TRBJ1-5, with D hard to call. CDR1 MNHNS and CDR2 SASEGT come from the germline V gene. The CDR3 extends over 14 amino acids. Deletions cut 4 bases from V and 5 bases from J, with 12 bases between. DNA of the CDR3: TGTGCCAGCAGTGCTGTCACATCTCATCAGCCCCAGCATTTT. Translating it yields CASSAVTSHQPQHF.

Only a few counts were recorded for this clonotype. V usage is TRBV20-1 and J usage is TRBJ1-2, with D possibly being TRBD1 (5 bases). The germline gives CDR1 DFQATT, CDR2 SNEGSKA (reference sequence). The CDR3 has 15 residues. Trimming stripped 3 bases from V and 7 bases from J, with 21 bases between. CDR3: CSASQPSWAGTGYTF. CDR3 DNA sequence: TGCAGTGCTAGTCAACCCTCGTGGGCAGGGACTGGCTACACCTTC.

This clonotype came up many times. The CDR3 spells CASSLGGTGRHNEQFF. CDR3 sequence (DNA): TGCGCCAGCAGCTTGGGCGGGACAGGGAGACACAATGAGCAGTTCTTC. The chain uses TRBV5-1 and TRBJ2-1; 9 bases align to TRBD1. Germline assignment: CDR1 SGHRS and CDR2 YFSETQ. Trimming cost V 0 bases and J 5 bases; bases outside gene matches: 6. The CDR3 has 16 residues.

A few counts support this clonotype. The chain employs TRBV5-1 and TRBJ2-3, with 9 bases matching TRBD2. Germline lookup yields CDR1 SGHRS and CDR2 YFSETQ. V shed 3 bases, J shed 4 bases, and the junction held 9 bases outside the gene matches. The CDR3 sequence is 16 residues long. As DNA, the CDR3 is TGCGCCAGCAGCTATGTGGCGGGGGGGACGCCAGATACGCAGTATTTT. Its translation is CASSYVAGGTPDTQYF.

This clonotype was seen more than once but under ten times. The V and J genes are TRBV3-1 and TRBJ2-1; 12 bases fit TRBD2. Germline values: CDR1 LGHDT, CDR2 YNNKEL (reference sequence). CDR3 length: 14 amino acids. The J segment lost 12 bases and the V segment lost 1 base, leaving 4 bases of the junction unmatched. The CDR3 spells CASSQVLAGGSQFF. CDR3 bases: TGTGCCAGCAGCCAAGTCCTAGCGGGGGGGTCGCAGTTCTTC.

This clonotype came up a few times. This chain uses TRBV5-1 with TRBJ2-1, with 14 bases identical to TRBD2. In germline, CDR1 is SGHRS, CDR2 YFSETQ. V lost 4 bases and J lost 6; bases outside the gene matches: 6. The CDR3 contains 16 residues. CDR3 loop: CASSERTSGGINEQFF. The CDR3 DNA sequence: TGCGCCAGCAGCGAACGGACTAGCGGGGGGATCAATGAGCAGTTCTTC.

The rearrangement joins TRBV5-1 to TRBJ2-5; possibly TRBD1 for D (6 bases). Germline V gives CDR1 SGHRS, CDR2 YFSETQ. V dropped 0 bases and J dropped 0 bases, with 9 bases sitting between them. The CDR3 length is 15 residues. CDR3 region: CASSLGQAYQETQYF. The CDR3 region has the DNA TGCGCCAGCAGCTTGGGACAGGCGTACCAAGAGACCCAGTACTTC.

This clonotype was seen a handful of times. CDR3 sequence (DNA): TGCAGTGCTGCCCCGGCACTTTTATCCTACGAGCAGTACTTC. Amino acid sequence: CSAAPALLSYEQYF. The chain recombines TRBV20-1 with TRBJ2-7; unclear D gene. From germline, CDR1 is DFQATT and CDR2 SNEGSKA (reference sequence). Trimming left V 5 bases short and J 1 base short, with 15 bases between. The CDR3 runs to 14 residues.

The table lists this clonotype with a few counts. This chain joins TRBV4-3 and TRBJ2-1; TRBD2 might be the D (5 bases). Germline V gene sequence: CDR1 LGHNA, CDR2 YSLEER. The CDR3 loop spans 16 amino acids. The V end lost 0 bases, the J end lost 5 bases, and 14 bases lay between the germline ends. The chain's CDR3 is CASSQDAGGGHNEQFF. The CDR3 coding sequence is TGCGCCAGCAGCCAAGACGCGGGTGGTGGTCACAATGAGCAGTTCTTC.

V gene TRBV11-2 combines with J gene TRBJ2-1; 11 bases line up with TRBD2. The germline gives CDR1 SGHAT, CDR2 FQNNGV. This CDR3 has 15 residues. Losses at the gene ends were 5 bases for V and 6 bases for J; bases not matched to a gene: 6. The CDR3 sequence: CASSVSGGAINEQFF. The CDR3 DNA sequence: TGTGCCAGCAGCGTTAGCGGGGGGGCCATCAATGAGCAGTTCTTC.

This clonotype showed up just a few times. The chain uses TRBV5-4 and TRBJ2-7; TRBD2 matches 10 bases. The germline V gene encodes CDR1 SGHNT and CDR2 YYREEE (reference sequence). V lost 2 bases, J lost 3 bases, and 5 bases stayed unmatched. The CDR3 runs 15 residues. The CDR3 protein is CASSFLAGAGYEQYF. DNA of the CDR3: TGTGCCAGCAGCTTTCTAGCGGGAGCCGGCTACGAGCAGTACTTC.

This chain uses TRBV20-1 with TRBJ2-5; 7 bases are shared with TRBD2. Germline V gives CDR1 DFQATT, CDR2 SNEGSKA (reference sequence). This CDR3 contains 15 residues. V was pared by 0 bases and J by 3 bases, with 7 bases of the junction left unmatched. Here the CDR3 reads CSARDPPSGKETQYF. CDR3 DNA: TGCAGTGCTAGAGATCCTCCTAGCGGCAAAGAGACCCAGTACTTC.

The chain recombines TRBV10-3 with TRBJ2-7; TRBD1 aligns across 9 bases. CDR3 length equals 13 residues. The V gene end was trimmed by 8 bases and the J gene end by 5 bases; junction bases not matched to a gene: 7. The germline V gene has CDR1 ENHRY and CDR2 SYGVKD. The CDR3 coding sequence is TGTGCCATCGGGGGACAGGGAGGCGACGAGCAGTACTTC. This translates into CAIGGQGGDEQYF.

The table lists this clonotype with a few counts. This chain links TRBV9 with TRBJ2-2; either TRBD1 or TRBD2 may fit D (5 bases each). There are 15 residues in the CDR3. Per the germline V gene, CDR1 is SGDLS and CDR2 is YYNGEE. V was shortened by 4 bases and J by 6 bases, with 16 bases between the two germline ends. In DNA form, the CDR3 reads TGTGCCAGCAGCCCGGGGCCCGCCCCCCCCGGGGAGCTGTTTTTT. It yields the protein CASSPGPAPPGELFF.

The chain joins TRBV3-1 to TRBJ1-5; D unresolved. Germline loops: CDR1 LGHDT, CDR2 YNNKEL (reference sequence). The CDR3 extends over 15 amino acids. With 0 bases removed from V and 0 bases from J, the gap between germline ends came to 6 bases. The CDR3: CASSQDLNSNQPQHF. Written as DNA, the CDR3 is TGTGCCAGCAGCCAAGATCTTAATAGCAATCAGCCCCAGCATTTT.

The V gene is TRBV5-1, the J gene TRBJ2-5; 9 positions match TRBD1. J was trimmed by 1 base and V by 3 bases; bases with no gene match: 7. This CDR3 spans 16 amino acids. Germline lookup yields CDR1 SGHRS and CDR2 YFSETQ. This CDR3 reads CASSWGTGRIQETQYF. CDR3 nucleotide sequence: TGCGCCAGCAGCTGGGGGACAGGGAGGATCCAAGAGACCCAGTACTTC.

This chain connects TRBV30 to TRBJ1-4; no clear D. Germline assignment: CDR1 GTSNPN and CDR2 SVGIG (reference sequence). V gave up 2 bases and J gave up 6 bases, with 13 bases separating them. The CDR3 spans 14 residues. The CDR3 nucleotides are TGTGCCTGGAGTAAAGGCCTTTGGGATGAAAAACTGTTTTTT. Its protein is CAWSKGLWDEKLFF.

This clonotype showed up many times. The chain is built from TRBV7-1 and TRBJ2-1, with 11 nucleotides matching TRBD2. TRBV7-1 is identified as an open reading frame with a role that is uncertain. The V and J ends lost 3 bases and 0 bases, in that order; junction bases with no gene match: 25. CDR3 length: 24 amino acids. CDR3 sequence (DNA): TGTGCCAGCAGCTCCCCCCCTAGCAGATACCGGGTGACTAGCGGGATGAGCTCCTACAATGAGCAGTTCTTC. It specifies CASSSPPSRYRVTSGMSSYNEQFF.

This clonotype appeared a few times. The gene calls are TRBV6-5 and TRBJ2-7; no clear D gene. The CDR3 contains 14 residues. The V end was cut by 2 bases, the J end by 5 bases, with 13 bases between. Per the germline V gene, CDR1 is MNHEY and CDR2 is SVGAGI. CDR3: CASSYPPKVNEQYF. The DNA of the CDR3 is TGTGCCAGCAGTTACCCCCCCAAGGTGAACGAGCAGTACTTC.

J is TRBJ2-3 and V is TRBV20-1, with D perhaps matching TRBD2 (7 bases). Trimming shortened V by 3 bases and J by 5 bases, and 18 bases separated the two germline ends. This CDR3 has 15 amino acids. The germline V gene encodes CDR1 DFQATT and CDR2 SNEGSKA (reference sequence). The DNA for the CDR3 is TGCAGTGCTAGGAAAGGGGGGGCGTTGGGAGATACGCAGTATTTT. This codes for CSARKGGALGDTQYF.